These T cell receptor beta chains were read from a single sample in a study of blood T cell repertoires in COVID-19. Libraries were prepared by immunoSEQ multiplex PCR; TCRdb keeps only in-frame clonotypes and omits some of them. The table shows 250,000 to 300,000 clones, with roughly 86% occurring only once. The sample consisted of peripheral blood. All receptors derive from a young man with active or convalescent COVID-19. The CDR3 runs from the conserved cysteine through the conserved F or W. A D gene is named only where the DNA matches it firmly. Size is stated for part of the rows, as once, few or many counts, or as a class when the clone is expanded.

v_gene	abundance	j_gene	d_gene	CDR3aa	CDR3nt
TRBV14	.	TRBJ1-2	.	CASSQVTAGNNYGYTF	TGTGCCAGCAGCCAAGTGACGGCCGGGAATAACTATGGCTACACCTTC
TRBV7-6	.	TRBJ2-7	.	CASSSRQDYEQYF	TGTGCCAGCAGCTCCCGACAGGACTACGAGCAGTACTTC
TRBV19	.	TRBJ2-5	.	CATSPDGIQETQYF	TGTGCCACCTCCCCGGACGGGATCCAAGAGACCCAGTACTTC
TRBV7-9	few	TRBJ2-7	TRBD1	CASSFDREKGAYEQYF	TGTGCCAGCAGCTTCGACAGGGAGAAGGGAGCCTACGAGCAGTACTTC
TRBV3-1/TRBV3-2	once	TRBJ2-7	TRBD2	CASSQGKREKTYEQYF	TGTGCCAGCAGCCAGGGTAAGCGGGAGAAGACCTACGAGCAGTACTTC
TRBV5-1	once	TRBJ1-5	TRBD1	CASSQGQPNQPQHF	TGCGCCAGCAGCCAGGGACAGCCAAATCAGCCCCAGCATTTT
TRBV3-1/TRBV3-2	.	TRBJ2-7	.	CASSPMVLGSSYEQYF	TGTGCCAGCAGCCCCATGGTGTTAGGGAGCTCCTACGAGCAGTACTTC
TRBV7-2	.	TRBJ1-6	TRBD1	CASSRTGGGNSPLHF	TGTGCCAGCAGCCGGACAGGGGGCGGTAATTCACCCCTCCACTTT
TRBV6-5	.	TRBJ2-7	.	CASSYHMDNSYEQYF	TGTGCCAGCAGTTACCATATGGACAACTCCTACGAGCAGTACTTC
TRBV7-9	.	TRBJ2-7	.	CASSLISIRDEQYF	TGTGCCAGCAGCTTAATAAGTATCCGGGACGAGCAGTACTTC
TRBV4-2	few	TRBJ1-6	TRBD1	CASSQGQGTTNSPLHF	TGTGCCAGCAGCCAAGGACAGGGGACAACTAATTCACCCCTCCACTTT
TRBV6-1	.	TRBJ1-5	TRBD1	CASSAPSGTGGGSNQPQHF	TGTGCCAGCAGTGCCCCATCCGGGACAGGGGGCGGGAGCAATCAGCCCCAGCATTTT
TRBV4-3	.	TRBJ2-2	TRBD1	CASSLGTANTGELFF	TGCGCCAGCAGCCTTGGGACAGCTAACACCGGGGAGCTGTTTTTT
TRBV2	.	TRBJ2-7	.	CASRRYEQYF	TGTGCCAGCAGGAGGTACGAGCAGTACTTC
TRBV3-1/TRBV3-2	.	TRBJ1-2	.	CASSQDGQTYGYTF	TGTGCCAGCAGCCAAGACGGACAGACCTATGGCTACACCTTC
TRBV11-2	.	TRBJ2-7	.	CAYPDSYEQYF	TGTGCCTACCCCGACAGCTACGAGCAGTACTTC
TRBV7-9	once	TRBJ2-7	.	CASSVIGGAYEQYF	TGTGCCAGCAGCGTTATAGGCGGGGCCTACGAGCAGTACTTC
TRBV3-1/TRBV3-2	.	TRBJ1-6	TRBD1	CASSQEDRDSPLHF	TGTGCCAGCAGCCAAGAAGACAGGGATTCACCCCTCCACTTT
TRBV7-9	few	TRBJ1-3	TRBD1	CASSWGQGNGNTIYF	TGTGCCAGCAGCTGGGGACAGGGAAATGGAAACACCATATATTTT
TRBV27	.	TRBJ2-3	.	CASSLGLQQGIGSDTQYF	TGTGCCAGCAGTTTAGGACTTCAGCAGGGGATAGGGTCAGATACGCAGTATTTT
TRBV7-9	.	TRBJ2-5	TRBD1	CALEGTGGLETQYF	TGTGCCCTCGAGGGGACAGGGGGCTTGGAGACCCAGTACTTC
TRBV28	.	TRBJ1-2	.	CASRDNYGYTF	TGTGCCAGCCGGGATAACTATGGCTACACCTTC
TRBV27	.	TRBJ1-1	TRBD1	CASRAGGISEAFF	TGTGCCAGCAGAGCAGGGGGAATATCTGAAGCTTTCTTT
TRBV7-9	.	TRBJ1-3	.	CASSLGLAGTGNTIYF	TGTGCCAGCAGCTTAGGGTTAGCAGGGACTGGAAACACCATATATTTT
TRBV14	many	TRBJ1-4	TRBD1	CASSQELQGTGIEKLFF	TGTGCCAGCAGCCAAGAGCTTCAAGGGACAGGAATTGAAAAACTGTTTTTT
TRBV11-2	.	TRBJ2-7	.	CASEGENEQYF	TGTGCCAGCGAGGGGGAGAACGAGCAGTACTTC
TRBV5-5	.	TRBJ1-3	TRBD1	CASTGQVSGNTIYF	TGTGCCAGCACCGGACAGGTCTCTGGAAACACCATATATTTT
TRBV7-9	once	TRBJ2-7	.	CASASLSEFYEQYF	TGTGCCAGCGCCAGTCTTTCGGAGTTCTACGAGCAGTACTTC
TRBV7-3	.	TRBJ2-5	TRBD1	CASSLIRTGKTQYF	TGTGCCAGCAGCTTAATTCGGACAGGGAAGACCCAGTACTTC
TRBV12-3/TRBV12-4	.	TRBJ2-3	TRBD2	CASRKAGADTQYF	TGTGCCAGCAGAAAAGCGGGGGCCGATACGCAGTATTTT
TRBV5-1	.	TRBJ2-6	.	CASSLARGGANVLTF	TGCGCCAGCAGCTTGGCCAGGGGTGGGGCCAACGTCCTGACTTTC
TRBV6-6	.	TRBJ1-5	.	CASSYQGSQPQHF	TGTGCCAGCAGTTACCAGGGAAGTCAGCCCCAGCATTTT
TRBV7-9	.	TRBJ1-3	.	CASSSSGTSNSGNTIYF	TGTGCCAGCAGCAGCAGCGGGACGTCTAACTCTGGAAACACCATATATTTT
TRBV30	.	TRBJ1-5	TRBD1	CAWGRQGRNQPQHF	TGTGCCTGGGGCAGACAGGGGCGCAATCAGCCCCAGCATTTT
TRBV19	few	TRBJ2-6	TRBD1	CASRQGAGANVLTF	TGTGCCAGTAGACAGGGGGCTGGGGCCAACGTCCTGACTTTC
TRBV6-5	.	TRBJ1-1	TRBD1	CASSYSGTGANTEAFF	TGTGCCAGCAGTTACTCCGGGACAGGGGCGAACACTGAAGCTTTCTTT
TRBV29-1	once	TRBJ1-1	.	CSVVGVEAFF	TGCAGCGTTGTCGGGGTCGAAGCTTTCTTT
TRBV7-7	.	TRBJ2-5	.	CASSPTTLADSETQYF	TGTGCTAGCAGCCCAACTACCCTGGCCGACTCAGAGACCCAGTACTTC
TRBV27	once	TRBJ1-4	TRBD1	CASSSPLTGGYEKLFF	TGTGCCAGCAGTTCTCCATTGACAGGGGGATATGAAAAACTGTTTTTT
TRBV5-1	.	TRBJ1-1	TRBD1	CASSSEQGGATEAFF	TGCGCCAGCAGCTCCGAGCAGGGGGGTGCCACTGAAGCTTTCTTT
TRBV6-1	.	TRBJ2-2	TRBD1	CASREGDRGGGTGELFF	TGTGCCAGCAGGGAAGGGGACAGGGGAGGGGGCACCGGGGAGCTGTTTTTT
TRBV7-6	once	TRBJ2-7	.	CASSLGPGKEYEQYF	TGTGCCAGCAGCTTAGGTCCAGGGAAAGAGTACGAGCAGTACTTC
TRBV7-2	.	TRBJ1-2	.	CASSLDTGYGYTF	TGTGCCAGCAGCTTGGATACAGGGTATGGCTACACCTTC
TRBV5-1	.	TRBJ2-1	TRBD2	CASSLSSGGNNEQFF	TGCGCCAGCAGCTTGAGTAGCGGGGGGAACAATGAGCAGTTCTTC
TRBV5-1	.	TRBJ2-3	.	CASSLRGHSTDTQYF	TGCGCCAGCAGCTTGAGAGGACACAGCACAGATACGCAGTATTTT